This TCR beta chain was obtained from a study of cytomegalovirus exposure and HLA in healthy donors. Primers included in the PCR were 60 Vbeta and 13 Jbeta primers. Assay: immunoSEQ multiplex PCR; the TCRdb copy retains only in-frame clones and omits some. The sample contains some 150,000 clones, about 80% of which appear only once. V lost 1 base and J lost 11; bases outside the gene matches: 4. Germline CDR1 and CDR2: SEHNR and FQNEAQ (reference sequence). CDR3 length: 12 amino acids. This clone appeared once. What it recognizes is unknown. The study's findings and limits: As a later analysis revealed, most CMV-associated TCR beta chains appeared HLA-restricted. As immune exposure information, only CMV serostatus was available. HLA alleles showed associations with around 15,000 TCR beta sequences in a later analysis, at a 0.05 false discovery rate. Certain sequence variants were highly shared and formed a cluster, and this cluster was likely a sequencing artifact.

What was sequenced was PBMCs. This TCR came from a man younger than 40 in good health and CMV-seropositive. The chain uses TRBV7-9 and TRBJ1-1; 7 bases agree with TRBD1. The CDR3 loop reads CASSLEGARAFF. The CDR3 nucleotides are TGTGCCAGCAGCTTAGAGGGGGCGCGTGCTTTCTTT.